Shown below are 4 T cell receptor beta chains from a single sample sequenced in a study of T cell responses to AZD1222 COVID-19 vaccine. Produced via immunoSEQ multiplex PCR; TCRdb's table is partial and in-frame only. The sample has some 130,000 clones, 85% to 95% seen once; the top ten hold 5.1%. The material was peripheral blood, obtained on day 0 of AZD1222 vaccination. The receptors were sampled from an adult in good health.

The rearrangement uses TRBV6-5 and TRBJ2-2, with D hard to call. The CDR3 extends over 15 amino acids. V lost 7 bases and J lost 0, with 12 bases in between. CDR1 and CDR2 (germline): MNHEY, SVGAGI. CDR3 bases: TGTGCCAGCACATTCAGGACCGCGAACACCGGGGAGCTGTTTTTT. Encoded protein: CASTFRTANTGELFF.

This clone appeared a single time. CDR3 residues: CASSLGQGIGYTF. CDR3 DNA sequence: TGCGCCAGCAGCTTAGGACAGGGTATCGGCTACACCTTC. The rearrangement links TRBV5-1 to TRBJ1-2; TRBD1 agrees at 8 bases. In germline, CDR1 is SGHRS, CDR2 YFSETQ. The CDR3 is 13 residues long. V shed 2 bases and J 8 bases; nucleotides not matched to a gene: 5.

This chain links TRBV29-1 with TRBJ2-2; D might be TRBD2 (6 bases). Germline CDR1 reads SQVTM; CDR2 reads ANQGSEA. The CDR3 extends over 13 amino acids. Deletions cut 5 bases from V and 4 bases from J, with 11 bases between. CDR3 DNA: TGCAGCGTTCCTCTAGCGCCCACCGGGGAGCTGTTTTTT. It encodes CSVPLAPTGELFF.

The rearrangement links TRBV5-6 to TRBJ2-2, with D maybe TRBD1 (5 bases). Looked up from germline, CDR1 is SGHDT and CDR2 is YYEEEE. The CDR3 sequence is 16 residues long. Trimming removed 4 bases from V and 4 bases from J, with 17 bases in between. This CDR3 reads CASSLGQFGITGELFF. The CDR3 bases are TGTGCCAGCAGCCTGGGGCAATTTGGAATCACCGGGGAGCTGTTTTTT.